This passage covers 8 T cell receptor beta chains from one sample sequenced in a study of cytomegalovirus exposure and HLA in healthy donors. Both 60 Vbeta primers and 13 Jbeta primers went into the PCR. The protocol was immunoSEQ multiplex PCR, while the TCRdb copy is restricted to in-frame clones and leaves out a portion. The sample holds approximately 93,000 clones, about four fifths seen once. Sequencing was done on a sample of PBMCs. These receptors all stem from a male donor in good health and CMV-seropositive.

This clone came up once. J is TRBJ1-5 and V is TRBV10-1, with TRBD1 identical over 10 bases. CDR3 size: 15 residues. Germline trimming cut 3 bases from V and 5 bases from J; bases unmatched to any gene: 4. Germline CDR1 is WNHNN and CDR2 is SYGVQD (reference sequence). The DNA of the CDR3 is TGCGCCAGCAGTGACGGACAGGGGGTGGATCAGCCCCAGCATTTT. Translation: CASSDGQGVDQPQHF.

This chain joins TRBV11-2 and TRBJ2-2; the D gene is possibly TRBD2 (5 bases). V was shortened by 10 bases and J by 0 bases, with 12 bases between the two germline ends. The CDR3 sequence is 14 residues long. Germline assignment: CDR1 SGHAT and CDR2 FQNNGV. The CDR3 DNA reads TGTGCCACCGGAGGACTGCCGAACACCGGGGAGCTGTTTTTT. Protein: CATGGLPNTGELFF.

The V call is TRBV4-2, the J call TRBJ1-3; perhaps TRBD1 as D (6 bases). The germline CDR1 and CDR2 sequences are LGHNA and YNFKEQ. This CDR3 is 13 amino acids long. With 0 bases removed from V and 8 bases from J, the gap between germline ends came to 8 bases. CDR3 amino acids: CASSQDRGDTIYF. In DNA, the CDR3 is TGTGCCAGCAGCCAAGACAGGGGAGACACCATATATTTT.

The chain links TRBV5-6 to TRBJ2-5; no firm D call. The V gene's germline CDR1 is SGHDT and CDR2 YYEEEE. CDR3 length: 11 amino acids. Trimming stripped 4 bases from V and 5 bases from J, with 6 bases between. The CDR3 is CASSRSETQYF. The CDR3 coding sequence is TGTGCCAGCAGCCGGAGCGAGACCCAGTACTTC.

The chain employs TRBV5-4 and TRBJ1-5; D is ambiguous. Germline V gene lookup returns CDR1 SGHNT and CDR2 YYREEE (reference sequence). This CDR3 spans 12 amino acids. Trimming took 4 bases from V and 3 from J, leaving 5 bases between them. The CDR3 sequence is CASSQDNQPQHF. The DNA of the CDR3 is TGTGCCAGCAGCCAGGACAATCAGCCCCAGCATTTT.

The J gene is TRBJ1-2, the V gene TRBV30; possible D gene TRBD1, 6 bases. Germline V gene sequence: CDR1 GTSNPN, CDR2 SVGIG (reference sequence). Trimming shortened V by 3 bases and J by 7 bases, and 9 bases separated the two germline ends. The CDR3 is 11 residues long. CDR3 sequence: CAWSQGLGYTF. In DNA, the CDR3 is TGTGCCTGGAGCCAGGGGCTTGGCTACACCTTC.

The chain couples TRBV9 to TRBJ2-3; D possibly corresponds to TRBD1 (6 bases). The CDR3 length is 15 residues. Germline CDR1 is SGDLS and CDR2 is YYNGEE. Trimming stripped 4 bases from V and 0 bases from J, with 12 bases between. The chain's CDR3 is CASSQGHLSTDTQYF. The CDR3 region has the DNA TGTGCCAGCAGCCAGGGACACTTAAGCACAGATACGCAGTATTTT.

This chain links TRBV5-6 with TRBJ1-1; D not resolved. The CDR3 extends over 13 amino acids. V was clipped by 2 bases and J by 5 bases, with 10 bases between them. Germline CDR1 and CDR2: SGHDT and YYEEEE. The CDR3 is CASSFGRVTEAFF. In DNA form, the CDR3 reads TGTGCCAGCAGCTTTGGGAGGGTAACTGAAGCTTTCTTT.